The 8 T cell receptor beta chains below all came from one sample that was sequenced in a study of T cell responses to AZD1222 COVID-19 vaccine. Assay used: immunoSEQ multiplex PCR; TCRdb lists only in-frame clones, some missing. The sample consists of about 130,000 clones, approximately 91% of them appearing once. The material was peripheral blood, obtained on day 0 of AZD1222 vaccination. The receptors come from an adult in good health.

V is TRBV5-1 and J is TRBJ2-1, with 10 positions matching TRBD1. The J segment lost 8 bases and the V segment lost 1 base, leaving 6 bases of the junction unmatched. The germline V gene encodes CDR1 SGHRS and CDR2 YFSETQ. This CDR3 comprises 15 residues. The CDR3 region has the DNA TGCGCCAGCAGCTTGTCGGGACAGGGGACCCATGAGCAGTTCTTC. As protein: CASSLSGQGTHEQFF.

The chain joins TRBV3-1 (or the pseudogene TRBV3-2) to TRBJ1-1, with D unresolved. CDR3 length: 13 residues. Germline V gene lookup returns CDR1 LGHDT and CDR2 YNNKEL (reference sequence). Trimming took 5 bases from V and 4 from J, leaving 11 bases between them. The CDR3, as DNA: TGTGCCAGCAGCACAAGTTTGGGCACTGAAGCTTTCTTT. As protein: CASSTSLGTEAFF.

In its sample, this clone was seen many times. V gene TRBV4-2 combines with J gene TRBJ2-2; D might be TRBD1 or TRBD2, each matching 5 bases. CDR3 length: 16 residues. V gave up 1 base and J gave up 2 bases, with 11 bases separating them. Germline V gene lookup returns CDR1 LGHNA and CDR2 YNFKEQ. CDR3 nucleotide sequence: TGTGCCAGCAGCCAAGGATCCGGGGCAAACACCGGGGAGCTGTTTTTT. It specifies CASSQGSGANTGELFF.

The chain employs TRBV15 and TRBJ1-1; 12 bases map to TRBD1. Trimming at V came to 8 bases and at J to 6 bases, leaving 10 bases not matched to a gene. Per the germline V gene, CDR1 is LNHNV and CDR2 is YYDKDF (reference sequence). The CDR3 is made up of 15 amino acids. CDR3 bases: TGTGCCACCGACACAGGGACAGGGGGCTACCCTGAAGCTTTCTTT. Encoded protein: CATDTGTGGYPEAFF.

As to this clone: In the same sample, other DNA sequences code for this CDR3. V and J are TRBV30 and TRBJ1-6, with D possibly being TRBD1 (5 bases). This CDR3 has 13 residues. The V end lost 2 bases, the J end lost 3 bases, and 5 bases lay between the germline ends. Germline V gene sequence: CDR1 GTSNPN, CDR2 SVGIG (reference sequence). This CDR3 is CAWSQGYNSPLHF. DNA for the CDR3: TGTGCCTGGAGTCAGGGCTATAATTCACCCCTCCACTTT.

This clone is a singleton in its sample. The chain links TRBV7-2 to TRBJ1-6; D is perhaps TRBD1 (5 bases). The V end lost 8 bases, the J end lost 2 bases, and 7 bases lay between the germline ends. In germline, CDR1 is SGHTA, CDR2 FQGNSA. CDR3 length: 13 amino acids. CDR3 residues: CASLGPYNSPLHF. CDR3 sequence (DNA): TGTGCCAGCTTGGGGCCCTATAATTCACCCCTCCACTTT.

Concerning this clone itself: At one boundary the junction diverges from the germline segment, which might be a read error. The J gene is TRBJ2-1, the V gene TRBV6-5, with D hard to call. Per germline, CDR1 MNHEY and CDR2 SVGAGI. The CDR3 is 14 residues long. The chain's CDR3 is CASSHSPERDEQFF. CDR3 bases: TGTGCCAGCAGTCACTCGCCAGAGCGCGATGAGCAGTTCTTC.

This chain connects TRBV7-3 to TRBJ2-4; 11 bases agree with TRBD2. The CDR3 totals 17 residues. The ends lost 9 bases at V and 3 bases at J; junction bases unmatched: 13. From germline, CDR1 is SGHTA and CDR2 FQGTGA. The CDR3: CASALAGGFSGKNIQYF. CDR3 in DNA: TGTGCCAGTGCGCTAGCGGGGGGTTTTTCTGGCAAAAACATTCAGTACTTC. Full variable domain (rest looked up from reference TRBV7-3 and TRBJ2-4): GAGVSQTPSNKVTEKGKYVELRCDPISGHTALYWYRQSLGQGPEFLIYFQGTGAADDSGLPNDRFFAVRPEGSVSTLKIQRTERGDSAVYLCASALAGGFSGKNIQYFGAGTRLSVL.